Listed below are T cell receptor beta chains from one sample, sequenced in a study of blood T cells in healthy people across ages. In TCRdb, the 5' RACE reads were re-called with MiXCR into one record per CDR3 protein. The sample carries about 900,000 distinct CDR3 sequences, 48% recorded once. The sample was blood. The receptors come from a man aged 30 to 39 in good health. Both conserved end residues are part of each CDR3. A D gene is named only where the DNA matches it firmly. Size is stated for part of the rows, as once, few or many counts, or as a class when the clone is expanded.

clone size: few; D gene: .; J gene: TRBJ1-2; V gene: TRBV9; CDR3 DNA: TGTGCCAGCAGCGTAGCGGGGGGCTCTGGCTACACCTTC; CDR3 protein: CASSVAGGSGYTF
clone size: few; D gene: TRBD2; J gene: TRBJ2-3; V gene: TRBV5-1; CDR3 DNA: TGTGCCAGCAGCTTAGCCAGCGGGGGGCGCACAGATACGCAGTATTTT; CDR3 protein: CASSLASGGRTDTQYF
clone size: .; D gene: .; J gene: TRBJ2-5; V gene: TRBV15; CDR3 DNA: TGTGCCACCAGCAGAGAACTCAACAGGAAAGAGACCCAGTACTTC; CDR3 protein: CATSRELNRKETQYF
clone size: .; D gene: .; J gene: TRBJ2-2; V gene: TRBV6-4; CDR3 DNA: TGTGCCAGCAGTGCGCCCATCAGGGTGATCATCACCGGGGAGCTGTTTTTT; CDR3 protein: CASSAPIRVIITGELFF
clone size: many; D gene: .; J gene: TRBJ2-3; V gene: TRBV7-2; CDR3 DNA: TGTGCCAGCAGCTTAGACAGCGGTCTTAGCACAGATACGCAGTATTTT; CDR3 protein: CASSLDSGLSTDTQYF
clone size: .; D gene: .; J gene: TRBJ2-3; V gene: TRBV20-1; CDR3 DNA: TGCAGTGCTATTTCCCTCAGTGCAGCCAGCACAGATACGCAGTATTTT; CDR3 protein: CSAISLSAASTDTQYF
clone size: few; D gene: .; J gene: TRBJ2-4; V gene: TRBV6-4; CDR3 DNA: TGTGCCAGCAGTGAACAGTATCTAGGCAAAAACATTCAGTACTTC; CDR3 protein: CASSEQYLGKNIQYF
clone size: few; D gene: .; J gene: TRBJ1-4; V gene: TRBV9; CDR3 DNA: TGTGCCAGCAGCGTAGTCTTGGCTACGGCCAGCCCGTCCTCTAATGAAAAACTGTTTTTT; CDR3 protein: CASSVVLATASPSSNEKLFF
clone size: few; D gene: .; J gene: TRBJ2-3; V gene: TRBV7-3; CDR3 DNA: TGTGCCAGCAGCTCCTCGGCTAGCACTACAGATACGCAGTATTTT; CDR3 protein: CASSSSASTTDTQYF
clone size: few; D gene: .; J gene: TRBJ1-5; V gene: TRBV30; CDR3 DNA: TGTGCCTGGGCAGGGGCGGGCAATCAGCCCCAGCATTTT; CDR3 protein: CAWAGAGNQPQHF
clone size: .; D gene: .; J gene: TRBJ2-1; V gene: TRBV11-1; CDR3 DNA: TGTGCCAGCAGCCGGGAATCAACTGAACTCTACAATGAGCAGTTCTTC; CDR3 protein: CASSRESTELYNEQFF
clone size: many; D gene: TRBD2; J gene: TRBJ2-7; V gene: TRBV27; CDR3 DNA: TGTGCCAGCAGTTTTTTAGGGACTAGCGCCGAGCAGTACTTC; CDR3 protein: CASSFLGTSAEQYF
clone size: few; D gene: .; J gene: TRBJ1-5; V gene: TRBV24-1; CDR3 DNA: TGTGCCACCAGTGTTGGTGATCAGCCCCAGCATTTT; CDR3 protein: CATSVGDQPQHF
clone size: few; D gene: .; J gene: TRBJ2-7; V gene: TRBV3-1; CDR3 DNA: TGTGCCAGCAGCCAGTCGACGGGCAGCGAGCAGTACTTC; CDR3 protein: CASSQSTGSEQYF
clone size: .; D gene: .; J gene: TRBJ2-1; V gene: TRBV7-8; CDR3 DNA: TGTGCCAGCAGCTTAGATCCTACCGGGACTTTTAATGAGCAGTTCTTC; CDR3 protein: CASSLDPTGTFNEQFF
clone size: .; D gene: TRBD2; J gene: TRBJ2-1; V gene: TRBV30; CDR3 DNA: TGTGCATGCCCGGGACTAGCGGGGTTCTACAATGAGCAGTTCTTC; CDR3 protein: CACPGLAGFYNEQFF
clone size: .; D gene: .; J gene: TRBJ2-2; V gene: TRBV10-3; CDR3 DNA: TGTGCCATCAGTGTAGTTGGCACCGGGGAGCTGTTTTTT; CDR3 protein: CAISVVGTGELFF
clone size: few; D gene: .; J gene: TRBJ1-2; V gene: TRBV3-1; CDR3 DNA: TGTGCCAGCAGCCAAGGGGTCGCTTCTGGCTACACCTTC; CDR3 protein: CASSQGVASGYTF
clone size: once; D gene: .; J gene: TRBJ2-7; V gene: TRBV20-1; CDR3 DNA: TGCAGTGCTAGTAAGGCAGGAAATTCCCTCGAGCAGTACTTC; CDR3 protein: CSASKAGNSLEQYF
clone size: .; D gene: TRBD1; J gene: TRBJ2-7; V gene: TRBV20-1; CDR3 DNA: TGCAGTGCCAGGGACAGGGCTAAAACCTACGAGCAGTACTTC; CDR3 protein: CSARDRAKTYEQYF
clone size: .; D gene: TRBD1; J gene: TRBJ1-5; V gene: TRBV27; CDR3 DNA: TGTGCCAGCAGTTCACGCCGGGGACAGGGCGATATTTACAATCAGCCCCAGCATTTT; CDR3 protein: CASSSRRGQGDIYNQPQHF
clone size: .; D gene: TRBD2; J gene: TRBJ2-2; V gene: TRBV28; CDR3 DNA: TGTGCCAGCGGGACTACGAACACCGGGGAGCTGTTTTTT; CDR3 protein: CASGTTNTGELFF
clone size: .; D gene: .; J gene: TRBJ2-1; V gene: TRBV2; CDR3 DNA: TGTGCCAGCCCATCACAGGATAGCTCCTACAATGAGCAGTTCTTC; CDR3 protein: CASPSQDSSYNEQFF
clone size: .; D gene: TRBD1; J gene: TRBJ2-4; V gene: TRBV28; CDR3 DNA: TGTGCCAGCAGTTTCGACAGGGCAACGGAGCAGTACTTC; CDR3 protein: CASSFDRATEQYF
clone size: many; D gene: .; J gene: TRBJ2-7; V gene: TRBV7-2; CDR3 DNA: TGTGCCAGCTCCCCATCCGGGACGCAACCCTACGAGCAGTACTTC; CDR3 protein: CASSPSGTQPYEQYF
clone size: .; D gene: .; J gene: TRBJ1-2; V gene: TRBV28; CDR3 DNA: TGTGCCAGCAGTTTAGAAAGTGGGACTAACTATGGCTACACCTTC; CDR3 protein: CASSLESGTNYGYTF
clone size: .; D gene: .; J gene: TRBJ2-3; V gene: TRBV10-3; CDR3 DNA: TGTGCCATCAGTGGCGTAACTAGCACAGATACGCAGTATTTT; CDR3 protein: CAISGVTSTDTQYF
clone size: .; D gene: TRBD1; J gene: TRBJ1-5; V gene: TRBV4-1; CDR3 DNA: TGCGCCAGTAGCCTCTTACCAGGACAGGGTAATCAGCCCCAGCATTTT; CDR3 protein: CASSLLPGQGNQPQHF
clone size: once; D gene: .; J gene: TRBJ2-7; V gene: TRBV6-5; CDR3 DNA: TGTGCCAGCAGCCAGGGGAACGAGTACGAGCAGTACTTC; CDR3 protein: CASSQGNEYEQYF
clone size: many; D gene: .; J gene: TRBJ2-7; V gene: TRBV12-3/TRBV12-4; CDR3 DNA: TGTGCCAGCAGTTTAGGCCTCTCCTACGAGCAGTACTTC; CDR3 protein: CASSLGLSYEQYF
clone size: .; D gene: .; J gene: TRBJ2-7; V gene: TRBV21-1; CDR3 DNA: TGTGCCAGCAGCAAAGAACCCAGGAGCGAGCAGTACTTC; CDR3 protein: CASSKEPRSEQYF
clone size: .; D gene: TRBD1; J gene: TRBJ1-1; V gene: TRBV5-1; CDR3 DNA: TGCGCCAGCAGCGGGACAGGGCGAGGAACTGAAGCTTTCTTT; CDR3 protein: CASSGTGRGTEAFF
clone size: many; D gene: .; J gene: TRBJ2-1; V gene: TRBV20-1; CDR3 DNA: TGCAGTGCTAGAGGGCATCGTCGGGACAATGAGCAGTTCTTC; CDR3 protein: CSARGHRRDNEQFF
clone size: many; D gene: .; J gene: TRBJ1-2; V gene: TRBV5-1; CDR3 DNA: TGCGCCAGCAGCTTGGATGCGGGTAACTATGGCTACACCTTC; CDR3 protein: CASSLDAGNYGYTF
clone size: .; D gene: .; J gene: TRBJ2-1; V gene: TRBV4-2; CDR3 DNA: TGTGCCAGCAGCCAAGCCGGAGGGGCCGCGTACAATGAGCAGTTCTTC; CDR3 protein: CASSQAGGAAYNEQFF
clone size: .; D gene: .; J gene: TRBJ2-3; V gene: TRBV6-1; CDR3 DNA: TGTGCCAGCAGACAAGGGACCTACGCAGGCACAGATACGCAGTATTTT; CDR3 protein: CASRQGTYAGTDTQYF
clone size: .; D gene: .; J gene: TRBJ2-1; V gene: TRBV2; CDR3 DNA: TGTGCCAGCAGTGAAGCGGTAGCCTACAATGAGCAGTTCTTC; CDR3 protein: CASSEAVAYNEQFF
clone size: .; D gene: TRBD2; J gene: TRBJ2-3; V gene: TRBV10-3; CDR3 DNA: TGTGCCATCAGCAACCCCGGACTAGCGGGGGTGGATACGCAGTATTTT; CDR3 protein: CAISNPGLAGVDTQYF
clone size: few; D gene: .; J gene: TRBJ1-1; V gene: TRBV6-5; CDR3 DNA: TGTGCCAGCAGTTACGACACTGAAGCTTTCTTT; CDR3 protein: CASSYDTEAFF
clone size: .; D gene: TRBD1; J gene: TRBJ2-3; V gene: TRBV5-4; CDR3 DNA: TGTGCCAGCAGCTTAGGGGGCCTAGACACAGATACGCAGTATTTT; CDR3 protein: CASSLGGLDTDTQYF
clone size: .; D gene: TRBD1; J gene: TRBJ2-1; V gene: TRBV29-1; CDR3 DNA: TGCAGCGTTGACCGTTCTGACAGGGGGCCCTACAATGAGCAGTTCTTC; CDR3 protein: CSVDRSDRGPYNEQFF
clone size: few; D gene: TRBD2; J gene: TRBJ2-7; V gene: TRBV5-1; CDR3 DNA: TGCGCCAGCAGCTTGGGCGGCGAGCGGGGGAACTACGAGCAGTACTTC; CDR3 protein: CASSLGGERGNYEQYF
clone size: .; D gene: .; J gene: TRBJ2-3; V gene: TRBV2; CDR3 DNA: TGTGCCAGCAGTGAACAGGGAATTCGGAACACAGATACGCAGTATTTT; CDR3 protein: CASSEQGIRNTDTQYF
clone size: few; D gene: .; J gene: TRBJ2-5; V gene: TRBV21-1; CDR3 DNA: TGTGCTAGCAGCAAGTTGCGGCGGCCTCAAGAGACCCAGTACTTC; CDR3 protein: CASSKLRRPQETQYF
clone size: .; D gene: .; J gene: TRBJ2-7; V gene: TRBV3-1; CDR3 DNA: TGTGCCAGCAGCCAAGAGCTTCACAGCCCTGAGTACTTC; CDR3 protein: CASSQELHSPEYF
clone size: .; D gene: .; J gene: TRBJ2-1; V gene: TRBV4-3; CDR3 DNA: TGCGCCAGCAGCCAAGGGGTGACCCATGAGCAGTTCTTC; CDR3 protein: CASSQGVTHEQFF
clone size: .; D gene: .; J gene: TRBJ2-7; V gene: TRBV7-2; CDR3 DNA: TGTGCCAGCAGCTTACTCCCCCCACAGAGCTCCTACGAGCAGTACTTC; CDR3 protein: CASSLLPPQSSYEQYF
clone size: .; D gene: .; J gene: TRBJ1-1; V gene: TRBV29-1; CDR3 DNA: TGCATTAAGTCGGGGTGTAGGACTGAAGCTTTCTTT; CDR3 protein: CIKSGCRTEAFF
clone size: once; D gene: TRBD2; J gene: TRBJ2-5; V gene: TRBV5-1; CDR3 DNA: TGCGCCAGCAGCTTTTATGGTTTGGCGGGAGATGAGCAGTACTTC; CDR3 protein: CASSFYGLAGDEQYF
clone size: few; D gene: .; J gene: TRBJ2-3; V gene: TRBV6-2/TRBV6-3; CDR3 DNA: TGTGCCAGCAGTTACTCGATAGTCGACCTCAAAAGCGCGGATACGCAGTATTTT; CDR3 protein: CASSYSIVDLKSADTQYF
clone size: many; D gene: TRBD1; J gene: TRBJ2-1; V gene: TRBV29-1; CDR3 DNA: TGCAGCGTCTCAGGGGGCTACAATGAGCAGTTCTTC; CDR3 protein: CSVSGGYNEQFF
clone size: .; D gene: .; J gene: TRBJ2-7; V gene: TRBV7-2; CDR3 DNA: TGTGCCAGCAGCCGGGACGGTATCTACGAGCAGTACTTC; CDR3 protein: CASSRDGIYEQYF
clone size: .; D gene: .; J gene: TRBJ2-1; V gene: TRBV15; CDR3 DNA: TGTGCCACCAGCAGCTTAGATACGAGCTCCTACAATGAGCAGTTCTTC; CDR3 protein: CATSSLDTSSYNEQFF
clone size: .; D gene: .; J gene: TRBJ2-5; V gene: TRBV9; CDR3 DNA: TGTGCCAGCAGCGTAGTGCCCCATCCCCAAGAGACCCAGTACTTC; CDR3 protein: CASSVVPHPQETQYF
clone size: few; D gene: .; J gene: TRBJ2-7; V gene: TRBV4-3; CDR3 DNA: TGCGCCAGCAGCCAATCAACAGGGACCTACGAGCAGTACTTC; CDR3 protein: CASSQSTGTYEQYF